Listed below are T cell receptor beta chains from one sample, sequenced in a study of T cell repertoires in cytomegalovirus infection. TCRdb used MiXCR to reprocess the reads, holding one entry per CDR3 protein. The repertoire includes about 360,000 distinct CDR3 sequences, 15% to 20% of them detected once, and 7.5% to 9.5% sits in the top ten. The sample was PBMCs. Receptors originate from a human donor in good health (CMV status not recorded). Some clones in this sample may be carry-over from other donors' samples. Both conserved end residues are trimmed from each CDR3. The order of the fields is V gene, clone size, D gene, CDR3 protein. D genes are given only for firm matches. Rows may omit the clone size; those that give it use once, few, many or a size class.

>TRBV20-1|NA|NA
SARDRPTSYEQY
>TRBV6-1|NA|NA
ASSRMTRGDEKLF
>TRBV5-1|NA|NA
ASTTGASNTDTQY
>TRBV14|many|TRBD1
ASSPWTGGDEQY
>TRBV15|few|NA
ATSRDFQPQH
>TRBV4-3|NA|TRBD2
ASSQDLPPGTSMNEQF
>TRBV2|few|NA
ASSEAGGLVEQY
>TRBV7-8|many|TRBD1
ASSPGGGSGASGTEAF
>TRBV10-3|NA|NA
AISRTPSSYNEQF
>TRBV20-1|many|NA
SARVLGVHSPLH
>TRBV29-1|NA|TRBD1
SVGQGQGTQY
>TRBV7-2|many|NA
ASSLPPGREQETQY
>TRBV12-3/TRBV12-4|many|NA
ASSLSDEQF
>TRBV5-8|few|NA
ASTPRQETQY
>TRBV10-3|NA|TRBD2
AIGTSGRNEQF
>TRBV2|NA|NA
ASSEGPDLQPQH
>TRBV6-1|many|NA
ASKGSLIFTDTQY
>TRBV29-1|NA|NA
SVDVQVRVNEQF
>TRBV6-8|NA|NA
ASSYRRAYEQY
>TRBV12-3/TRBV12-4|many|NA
ASSASGTQY
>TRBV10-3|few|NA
AIRGGTGGYEQY
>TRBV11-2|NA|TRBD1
ASTARQGDTEAF
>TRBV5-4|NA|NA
ASSPPDSPYYGYT
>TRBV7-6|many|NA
ASSLYGATYEQY
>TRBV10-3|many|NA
AISYTGYEQY
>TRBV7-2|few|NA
ASSLSQQNYGYT
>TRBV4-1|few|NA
ASSQVLADRTDTQY
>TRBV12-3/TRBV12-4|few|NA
ASSWDAAPGTQY
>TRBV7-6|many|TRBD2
ASSPTTAGRSYNEQF
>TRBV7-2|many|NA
ASSHRTGVEYGYT
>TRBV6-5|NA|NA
ASRFPGREIGEQF
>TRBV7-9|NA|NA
ASSAPDGNQPQH
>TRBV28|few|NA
ASSFLRWNNEKLF
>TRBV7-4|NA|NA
ASSLAPTWGSSDEQF
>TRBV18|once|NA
ASHSSGGNTEAF
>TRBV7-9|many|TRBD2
ASSAPAGVTDTQY
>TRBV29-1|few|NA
SVPRGIGNEQF
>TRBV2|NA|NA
ASSEAKTGLGWGDEQF
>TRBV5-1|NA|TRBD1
ASSLDGQGDSYEQY
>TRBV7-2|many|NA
ASSSSSIKYTDTQY
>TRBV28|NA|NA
ASSFGGLGAF
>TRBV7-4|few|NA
ASSLGIVKETQY
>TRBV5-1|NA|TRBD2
ASRGLAGYNEQF
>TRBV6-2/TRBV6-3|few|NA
ASSYSNVQY
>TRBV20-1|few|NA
SASPDSYEQY